Listed below are T cell receptor beta chains from one sample, sequenced in a study of identical twins. TCRdb used MiXCR to reprocess the 5' RACE reads, holding one entry per CDR3 protein. The sample lists about 100,000 distinct CDR3 sequences; about 6.1% were seen once. The sequenced material came from memory T cells sorted from blood. These receptors originate from a woman aged 50 to 60 in good health. The CDR3 runs from the conserved cysteine through the conserved F or W. A D gene is named only where the DNA matches it firmly. For some rows the clone size is stated as once, few or many, or as a class when expanded; others skip it.

clone_size | j_call | v_call | d_call | cdr3_nt | cdr3_aa
many | TRBJ1-5 | TRBV20-1 | - | TGCAGTGCTCGCTCGGATGGGGCGGGCAATCAGCCCCAGCATTTT | CSARSDGAGNQPQHF
few | TRBJ2-5 | TRBV7-9 | TRBD2 | TGTGCCAGCAAAACTTCGAGCGGGAGCGGGGAGACCCAGTACTTC | CASKTSSGSGETQYF
- | TRBJ2-2 | TRBV9 | - | TGTGCCAGCAGCCCCACCGTGAGGCTCGGCACCGGGGAGCTGTTTTTT | CASSPTVRLGTGELFF
many | TRBJ2-5 | TRBV6-2/TRBV6-3 | - | TGTGCCAGCCAAAGGGGATGGGGAGAGACCCAGTACTTC | CASQRGWGETQYF
few | TRBJ2-1 | TRBV6-5 | TRBD2 | TGTGCCAGCAGTTACTCTTTCGGGACTAATTTTTTTTTC | CASSYSFGTNFFF
many | TRBJ2-1 | TRBV7-2 | TRBD2 | TGTGCCAGCAGCCGAGTCCTAGCGGGAGACGGTGGGAATGAGCAGTTCTTC | CASSRVLAGDGGNEQFF
- | TRBJ2-1 | TRBV20-1 | - | TGCAGTGCTAGATGGCTCCGGGGCAATGAGCAGTTCTTC | CSARWLRGNEQFF
many | TRBJ2-3 | TRBV20-1 | TRBD2 | TGCAGTGCTAGAGATAGCGGGAGGAGCGCAGATACGCAGTATTTT | CSARDSGRSADTQYF
many | TRBJ2-1 | TRBV24-1 | TRBD2 | TGTGCCACTGCCCCCGGACTAGCGAACTACAATGAGCAGTTCTTC | CATAPGLANYNEQFF
- | TRBJ2-1 | TRBV20-1 | TRBD2 | TGCAGTGCTAGTTTTGGACTAGCGAACAATGAGCAGTTCTTC | CSASFGLANNEQFF
many | TRBJ1-2 | TRBV20-1 | TRBD1 | TGCAGTTGCAGTCAGGGGGTATATGGCTACACCTTC | CSCSQGVYGYTF
many | TRBJ2-5 | TRBV24-1 | - | TGTGCCACCTTTGAGACCCAGTACTTC | CATFETQYF
few | TRBJ2-1 | TRBV2 | TRBD2 | TGTGCCAGCACCCTACAGCGGGAGGTGGTAAATGAGCAGTTCTTC | CASTLQREVVNEQFF
many | TRBJ1-1 | TRBV4-1 | - | TGCGCCAGCAGCCCTATTGGGAGGAACTCGGACACTGAAGCTTTCTTT | CASSPIGRNSDTEAFF
many | TRBJ2-7 | TRBV5-1 | TRBD2 | TGCGCCAGCAGCTTGGACTTCAGCGGGAAAGAGCAGTACTTC | CASSLDFSGKEQYF
few | TRBJ2-7 | TRBV18 | TRBD1 | TGTGCCAGCTCACCAGAGAAGGGGGCTATGGTCGAGCAGTACTTC | CASSPEKGAMVEQYF
many | TRBJ2-3 | TRBV12-3/TRBV12-4 | - | TGTGCCAGCAGAGGACTCTCTGATACGCAGTATTTT | CASRGLSDTQYF
- | TRBJ1-1 | TRBV20-1 | TRBD1 | TGCAGTGCTAGAGTAACAGGGGGTGGTGAAGCTTTCTTT | CSARVTGGGEAFF
many | TRBJ2-1 | TRBV24-1 | TRBD2 | TGTGCCACCACTTCGGGGGGGACTACCTACAATGAGCAGTTCTTC | CATTSGGTTYNEQFF
many | TRBJ1-1 | TRBV11-3 | TRBD1 | TGTGCCAGCAGAGACAGGGGGACCTCGGAAGCTTTCTTT | CASRDRGTSEAFF
many | TRBJ2-2 | TRBV7-6 | TRBD2 | TGTGCCAGCAGCTCCCCTAGCGGGAGGGGGGCCGGGGAGCTGTTTTTT | CASSSPSGRGAGELFF
- | TRBJ2-1 | TRBV20-1 | TRBD2 | TGCAGAGCTACCCCCATAGCGGGGTCCTACAATGAGCAGTTCTTC | CRATPIAGSYNEQFF
many | TRBJ1-2 | TRBV24-1 | - | TGTGCCACCAGTGACTCCTTACTCGGCTACACCTTC | CATSDSLLGYTF
many | TRBJ2-4 | TRBV12-3/TRBV12-4 | TRBD1 | TGTGCCAGCAGTACTACAGGGGGCGCGACCAAAAACATTCAGTACTTC | CASSTTGGATKNIQYF
many | TRBJ2-1 | TRBV10-2 | - | TGCGCCAGCAGTGAGTCAGGGGTCCGTAATGAGCAGTTCTTC | CASSESGVRNEQFF
many | TRBJ1-4 | TRBV27 | TRBD1 | TGTGCCACGTCGACATGGACAGGGAATGAAAAACTGTTTTTT | CATSTWTGNEKLFF
many | TRBJ1-5 | TRBV28 | - | TGTGCCAGCAGGGAGGGTGGACAGCCCCAGCATTTT | CASREGGQPQHF
- | TRBJ1-2 | TRBV28 | TRBD1 | TGTGCCAGCAGTTTACCGGGACAGGCTTTGGGCTACACCTTC | CASSLPGQALGYTF
- | TRBJ1-5 | TRBV5-6 | - | TGTGCCAGCAGCTTGAATGGTGGCAATCAGCCCCAGCATTTT | CASSLNGGNQPQHF
many | TRBJ2-2 | TRBV5-6 | TRBD2 | TGTGCCAGCAGCTTGCTGGCGGGAGGGACCGGGGAGCTGTTTTTT | CASSLLAGGTGELFF
many | TRBJ1-2 | TRBV11-2 | - | TGTGCCAGCAGCTTATTCAGGGTCGACTACACCTTC | CASSLFRVDYTF
- | TRBJ1-5 | TRBV7-2 | - | TGTGCCAGCAGCTTGGGGCGGGGGGAGCCCCAGCATTTT | CASSLGRGEPQHF
many | TRBJ2-7 | TRBV5-1 | - | TGCGCCAGCAGCTTGGCGGTATTCAGGCGAAGCTACGAGCAGTACTTC | CASSLAVFRRSYEQYF
many | TRBJ2-3 | TRBV5-1 | TRBD2 | TGCGCCAGCAGAGCGGGGGCAGATACGCAGTATTTT | CASRAGADTQYF
many | TRBJ1-5 | TRBV12-3/TRBV12-4 | - | TGTGCCAGCAGACGCCAGGGTCGTGTAGTCGCAGGTGCGCATTTT | CASRRQGRVVAGAHF
few | TRBJ1-2 | TRBV9 | TRBD1 | TGTGCCAGCAGCCCCCGGGACAGCCCTGTCTATGGCTACACCTTC | CASSPRDSPVYGYTF
many | TRBJ2-1 | TRBV5-1 | TRBD2 | TGCGCCAGCAGCTTTCTTGGCTTAGCGGGGTACAATGAGCAGTTCTTC | CASSFLGLAGYNEQFF
- | TRBJ2-3 | TRBV9 | - | TGTGCCAGCAGCCCCGACTTGGATACGCAGTATTTT | CASSPDLDTQYF
- | TRBJ2-3 | TRBV27 | - | TGTGCCAGCAGTTTATCTTCGAGGCCAGATACGCAGTATTTT | CASSLSSRPDTQYF
many | TRBJ2-1 | TRBV6-2/TRBV6-3 | - | TGTGCCAGCAGTTACCCCGTCAGGGGTAATTTCGATGAGCAGTTCTTC | CASSYPVRGNFDEQFF
few | TRBJ2-5 | TRBV19 | TRBD1 | TGTGCCAGTAGTCCGATTCTTGTTCGGGACAGGGGGTCCCAGTACTTC | CASSPILVRDRGSQYF
many | TRBJ2-5 | TRBV12-3/TRBV12-4 | - | TGTGCCAGCAGTTTAAATAGTGAGGGGACCCAGTACTTC | CASSLNSEGTQYF
many | TRBJ1-4 | TRBV10-3 | TRBD1 | TGTGCCATCAGTGACCCCGGACAGGGGAGCGAAAAACTGTTTTTT | CAISDPGQGSEKLFF
many | TRBJ1-6 | TRBV11-3 | TRBD1 | TGTGCCAGCAGCAAAAGACAGGGGGTTGCACCCCTCCACTTT | CASSKRQGVAPLHF
few | TRBJ2-5 | TRBV12-3/TRBV12-4 | TRBD1 | TGTGCCAGCAGCAGGGGACAGCCTCAAGAGACCCAGTACTTC | CASSRGQPQETQYF
many | TRBJ2-5 | TRBV5-6 | TRBD1 | TGTGCCAGCAGCTTATCGGGCAGGGGGCAAGAGACCCAGTACTTC | CASSLSGRGQETQYF
few | TRBJ1-1 | TRBV30 | - | TGTGCCTGGATCCTAGGTGGAGGCACTGAAGCTTTCTTT | CAWILGGGTEAFF
- | TRBJ2-5 | TRBV29-1 | - | TGCAGATATAACCCCCCACAGGGACGGGAGACCCAGTACTTC | CRYNPPQGRETQYF
many | TRBJ2-1 | TRBV4-1 | - | TGCGCCAGCAGCCAAGATGGGATAGGGAATGAGCAGTTCTTC | CASSQDGIGNEQFF
many | TRBJ2-5 | TRBV29-1 | - | TGCAGCGTTGTAAGGGCCGGGGAATCAGAGACCCAGTACTTC | CSVVRAGESETQYF
- | TRBJ1-5 | TRBV7-6 | TRBD1 | TGTGCCAGCAGCTTATTTGACAGGGAGGGTCAGCCCCAGCATTTT | CASSLFDREGQPQHF
many | TRBJ2-1 | TRBV6-1 | TRBD1 | TGTGCCAGCAAAGGGGGGACAGGATACAATGAGCAGTTCTTC | CASKGGTGYNEQFF
- | TRBJ2-3 | TRBV7-3 | - | TGTGCCAGCAGCTATCAGAGCACAGATACGCAGTATTTT | CASSYQSTDTQYF
many | TRBJ2-1 | TRBV12-3/TRBV12-4 | TRBD2 | TGTGCCAGCGCCACGGCGGTGGGAGGGCCCAATGAGCAGTTCTTC | CASATAVGGPNEQFF